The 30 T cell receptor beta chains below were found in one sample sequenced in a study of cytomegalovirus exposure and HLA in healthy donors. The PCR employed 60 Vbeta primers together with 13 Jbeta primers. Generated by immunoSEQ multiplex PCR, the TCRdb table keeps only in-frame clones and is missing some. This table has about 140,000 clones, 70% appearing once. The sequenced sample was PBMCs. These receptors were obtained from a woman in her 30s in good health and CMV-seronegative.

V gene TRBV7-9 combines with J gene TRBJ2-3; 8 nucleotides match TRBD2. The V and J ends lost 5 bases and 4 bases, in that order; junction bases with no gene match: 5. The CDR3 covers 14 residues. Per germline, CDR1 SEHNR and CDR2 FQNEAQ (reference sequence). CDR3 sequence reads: CASSAGLAPDTQYF. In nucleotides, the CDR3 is TGTGCCAGCAGCGCCGGACTAGCACCAGATACGCAGTATTTT.

The CDR3 nucleotides read TGTGCCAGCAGCTCCTCCGGGACTAGCGGGGGATATAAGCAGTTCTTC. This gives the protein CASSSSGTSGGYKQFF. The chain couples TRBV7-3 to TRBJ2-1; TRBD2 matches at 14 bases. There are 16 residues in the CDR3. V shed 4 bases, J shed 11 bases, and the junction held 10 bases outside the gene matches. CDR1 and CDR2 (germline): SGHTA, FQGTGA.

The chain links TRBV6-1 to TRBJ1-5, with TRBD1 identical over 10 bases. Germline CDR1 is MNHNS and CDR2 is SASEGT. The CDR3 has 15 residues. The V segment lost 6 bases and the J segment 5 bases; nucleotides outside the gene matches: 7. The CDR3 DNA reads TGTGCCAGCAGCTGGACAGGGGGTACGGATCAGCCCCAGCATTTT. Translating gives CASSWTGGTDQPQHF.

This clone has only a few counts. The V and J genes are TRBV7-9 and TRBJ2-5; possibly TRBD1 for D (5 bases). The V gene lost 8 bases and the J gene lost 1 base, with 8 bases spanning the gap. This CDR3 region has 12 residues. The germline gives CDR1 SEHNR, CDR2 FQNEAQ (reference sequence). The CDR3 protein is CASGQGQETQYF. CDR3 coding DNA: TGTGCCAGCGGGCAGGGCCAAGAGACCCAGTACTTC.

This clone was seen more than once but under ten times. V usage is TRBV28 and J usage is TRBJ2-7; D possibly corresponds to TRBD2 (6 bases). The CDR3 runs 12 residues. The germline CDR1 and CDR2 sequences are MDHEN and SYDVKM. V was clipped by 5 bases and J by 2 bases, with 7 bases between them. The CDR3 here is CASSAGPYEQYF. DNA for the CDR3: TGTGCCAGCAGTGCGGGGCCCTACGAGCAGTACTTC.

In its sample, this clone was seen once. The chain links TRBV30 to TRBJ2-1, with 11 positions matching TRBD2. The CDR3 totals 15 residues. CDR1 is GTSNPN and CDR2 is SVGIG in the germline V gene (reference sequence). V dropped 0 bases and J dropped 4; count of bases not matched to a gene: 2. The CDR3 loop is CAWSVSSGRYNEQFF. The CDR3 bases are TGTGCCTGGAGTGTGTCTAGCGGGAGGTACAATGAGCAGTTCTTC. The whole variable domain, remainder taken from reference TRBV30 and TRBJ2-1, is SQTIHQWPATLVQPVGSPLSLECTVEGTSNPNLYWYRQAAGRGLQLLFYSVGIGQISSEVPQNLSASRPQDRQFILSSKKLLLSDSGFYLCAWSVSSGRYNEQFFGPGTRLTVL.

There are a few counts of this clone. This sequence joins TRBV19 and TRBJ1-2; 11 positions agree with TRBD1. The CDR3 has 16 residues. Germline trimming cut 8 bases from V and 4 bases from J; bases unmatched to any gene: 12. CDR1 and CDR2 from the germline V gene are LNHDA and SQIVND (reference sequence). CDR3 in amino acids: CASRGTGGDLSYGYTF. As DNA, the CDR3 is TGTGCCAGTCGAGGGACAGGGGGAGACCTCTCCTATGGCTACACCTTC.

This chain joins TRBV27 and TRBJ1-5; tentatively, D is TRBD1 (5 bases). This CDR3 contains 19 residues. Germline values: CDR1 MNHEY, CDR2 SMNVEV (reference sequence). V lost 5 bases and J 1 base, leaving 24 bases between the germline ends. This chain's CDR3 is CASSKAGQGLRGSNQPQHF. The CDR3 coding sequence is TGTGCCAGCAGTAAAGCCGGCCAGGGACTTCGAGGGAGCAATCAGCCCCAGCATTTT.

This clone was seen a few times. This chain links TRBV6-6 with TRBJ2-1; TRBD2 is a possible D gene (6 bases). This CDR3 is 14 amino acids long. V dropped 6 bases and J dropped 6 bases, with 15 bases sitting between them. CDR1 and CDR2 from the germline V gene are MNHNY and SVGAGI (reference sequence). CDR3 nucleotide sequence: TGTGCCAGCAGCCCATCTGGGGGGTCCAATGAGCAGTTCTTC. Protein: CASSPSGGSNEQFF.

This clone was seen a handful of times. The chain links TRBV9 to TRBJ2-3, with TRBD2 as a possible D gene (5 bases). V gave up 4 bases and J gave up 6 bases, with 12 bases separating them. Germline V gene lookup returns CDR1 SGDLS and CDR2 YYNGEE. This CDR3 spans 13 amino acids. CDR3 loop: CASSSDLFDTQYF. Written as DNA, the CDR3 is TGTGCCAGCAGCTCGGACTTGTTTGATACGCAGTATTTT.

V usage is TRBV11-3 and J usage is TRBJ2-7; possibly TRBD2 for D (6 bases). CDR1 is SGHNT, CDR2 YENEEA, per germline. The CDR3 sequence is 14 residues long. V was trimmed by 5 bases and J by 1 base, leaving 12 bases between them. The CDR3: CASSGLFESYEQYV. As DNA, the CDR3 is TGTGCCAGCAGCGGACTATTCGAGTCCTACGAGCAGTACGTC.

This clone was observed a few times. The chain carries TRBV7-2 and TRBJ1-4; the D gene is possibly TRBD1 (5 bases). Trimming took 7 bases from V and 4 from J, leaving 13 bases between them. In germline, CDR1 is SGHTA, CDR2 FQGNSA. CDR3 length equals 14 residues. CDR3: CASKFDRDNEKLFF. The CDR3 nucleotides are TGTGCCAGCAAATTTGACAGAGATAATGAAAAACTGTTTTTT.

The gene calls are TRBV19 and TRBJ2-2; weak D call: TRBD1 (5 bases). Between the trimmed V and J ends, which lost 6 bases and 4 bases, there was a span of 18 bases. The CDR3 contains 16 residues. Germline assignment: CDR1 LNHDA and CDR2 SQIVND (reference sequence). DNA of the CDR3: TGTGCCAGTAGCCCGTGGGAACAGGCTCCCACCGGGGAGCTGTTTTTT. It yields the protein CASSPWEQAPTGELFF.

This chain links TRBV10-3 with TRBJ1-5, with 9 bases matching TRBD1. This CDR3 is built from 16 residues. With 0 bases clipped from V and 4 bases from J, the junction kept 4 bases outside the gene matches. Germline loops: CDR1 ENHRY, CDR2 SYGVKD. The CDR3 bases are TGTGCCATCAGTGAGTCTGCGGACAGGGGAAATCAGCCCCAGCATTTT. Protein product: CAISESADRGNQPQHF.

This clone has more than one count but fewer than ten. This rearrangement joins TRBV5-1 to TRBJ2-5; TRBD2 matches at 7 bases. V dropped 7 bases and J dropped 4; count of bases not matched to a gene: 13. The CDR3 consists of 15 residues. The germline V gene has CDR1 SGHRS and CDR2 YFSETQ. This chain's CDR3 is CASAPGGGPRETQYF. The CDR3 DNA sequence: TGCGCCAGCGCCCCTGGGGGAGGGCCGCGAGAGACCCAGTACTTC.

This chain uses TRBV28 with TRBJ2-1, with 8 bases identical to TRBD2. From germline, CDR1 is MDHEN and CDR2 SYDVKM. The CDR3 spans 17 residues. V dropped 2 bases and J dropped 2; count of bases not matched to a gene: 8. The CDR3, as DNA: TGTGCCAGCAGTTTAGGGGGAGCGGGGGAAACCTACAATGAGCAGTTCTTC. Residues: CASSLGGAGETYNEQFF.

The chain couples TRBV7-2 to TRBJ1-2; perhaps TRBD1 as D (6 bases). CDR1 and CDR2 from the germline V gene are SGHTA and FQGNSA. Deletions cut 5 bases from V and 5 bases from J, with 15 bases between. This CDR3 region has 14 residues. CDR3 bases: TGTGCCAGCAGCCGGGACATGCAGGGGTATGGCTACACCTTC. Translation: CASSRDMQGYGYTF.

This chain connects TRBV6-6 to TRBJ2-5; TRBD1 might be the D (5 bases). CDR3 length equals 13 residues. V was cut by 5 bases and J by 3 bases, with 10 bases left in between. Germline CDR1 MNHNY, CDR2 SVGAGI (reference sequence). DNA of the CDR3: TGTGCCAGCAGTCGGACAAGAAAAGAGACCCAGTACTTC. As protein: CASSRTRKETQYF.

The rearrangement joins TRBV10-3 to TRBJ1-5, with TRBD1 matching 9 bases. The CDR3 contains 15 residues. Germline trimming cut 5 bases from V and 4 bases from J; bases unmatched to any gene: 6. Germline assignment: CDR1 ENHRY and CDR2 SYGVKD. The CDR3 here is CAISKTGQGNQPQHF. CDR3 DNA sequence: TGTGCCATCAGTAAAACTGGACAGGGGAATCAGCCCCAGCATTTT.

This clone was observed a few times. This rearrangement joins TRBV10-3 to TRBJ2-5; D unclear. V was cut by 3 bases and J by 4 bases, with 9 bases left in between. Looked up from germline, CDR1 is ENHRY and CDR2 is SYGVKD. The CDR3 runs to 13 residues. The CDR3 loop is CAISEPGRETQYF. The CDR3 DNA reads TGTGCCATCAGTGAACCAGGCCGAGAGACCCAGTACTTC.

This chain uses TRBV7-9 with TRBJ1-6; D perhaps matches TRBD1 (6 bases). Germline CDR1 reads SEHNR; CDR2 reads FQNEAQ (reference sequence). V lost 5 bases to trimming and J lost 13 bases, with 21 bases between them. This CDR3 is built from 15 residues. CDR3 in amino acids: CASSGDTGIEIPLHF. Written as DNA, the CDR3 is TGTGCCAGCAGCGGCGATACAGGGATAGAAATTCCCCTCCACTTT.

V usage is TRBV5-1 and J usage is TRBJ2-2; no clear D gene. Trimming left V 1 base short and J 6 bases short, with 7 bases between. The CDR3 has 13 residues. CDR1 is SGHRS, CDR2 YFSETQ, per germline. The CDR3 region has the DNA TGCGCCAGCAGCTTGTCCGGAGCCGGGGAGCTGTTTTTT. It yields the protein CASSLSGAGELFF.

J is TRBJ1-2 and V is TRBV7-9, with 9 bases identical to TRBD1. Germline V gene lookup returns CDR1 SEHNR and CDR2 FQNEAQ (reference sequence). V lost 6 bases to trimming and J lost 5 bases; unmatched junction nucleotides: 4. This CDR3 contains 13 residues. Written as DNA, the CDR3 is TGTGCCAGCAGATCCGGGACAGGGTATGGCTACACCTTC. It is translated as CASRSGTGYGYTF.

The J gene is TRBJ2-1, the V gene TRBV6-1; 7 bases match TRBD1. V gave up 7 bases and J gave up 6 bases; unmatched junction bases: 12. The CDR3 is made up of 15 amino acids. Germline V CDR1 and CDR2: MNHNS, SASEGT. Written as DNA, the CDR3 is TGTGCCAGCACCCTATCCGGACAGGTGGGCAATGAGCAGTTCTTC. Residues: CASTLSGQVGNEQFF.

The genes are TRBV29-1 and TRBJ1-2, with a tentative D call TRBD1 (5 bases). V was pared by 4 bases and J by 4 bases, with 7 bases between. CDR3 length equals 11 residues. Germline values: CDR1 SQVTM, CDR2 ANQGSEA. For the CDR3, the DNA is TGCAGCGTTGCACAGGTCTATGGCTACACCTTC. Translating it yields CSVAQVYGYTF.

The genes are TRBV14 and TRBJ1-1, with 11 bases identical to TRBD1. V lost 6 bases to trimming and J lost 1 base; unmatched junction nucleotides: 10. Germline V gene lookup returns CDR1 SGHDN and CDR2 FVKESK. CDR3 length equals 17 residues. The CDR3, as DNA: TGTGCCAGCAGACTTTCCGGGACAGGGGGGAAGAACACTGAAGCTTTCTTT. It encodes CASRLSGTGGKNTEAFF.

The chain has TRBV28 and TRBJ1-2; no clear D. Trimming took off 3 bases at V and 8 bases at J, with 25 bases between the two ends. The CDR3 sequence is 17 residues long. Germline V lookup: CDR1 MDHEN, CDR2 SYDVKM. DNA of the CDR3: TGTGCCAGCAGTTTTAACCTTGGGTACAGTACGCCTCGGGGCTACACCTTC. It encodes CASSFNLGYSTPRGYTF.

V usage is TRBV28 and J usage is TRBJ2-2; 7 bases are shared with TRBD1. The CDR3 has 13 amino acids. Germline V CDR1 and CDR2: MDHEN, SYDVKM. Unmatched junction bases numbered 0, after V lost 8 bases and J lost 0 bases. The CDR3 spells CASGTANTGELFF. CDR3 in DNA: TGTGCCAGCGGGACAGCGAACACCGGGGAGCTGTTTTTT.

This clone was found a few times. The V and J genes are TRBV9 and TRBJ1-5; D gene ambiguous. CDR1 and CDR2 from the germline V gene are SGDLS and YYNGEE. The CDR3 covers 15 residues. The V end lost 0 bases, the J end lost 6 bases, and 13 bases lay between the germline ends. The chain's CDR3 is CASSVGGSAVQPQHF. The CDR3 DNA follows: TGTGCCAGCAGCGTAGGTGGATCAGCGGTTCAGCCCCAGCATTTT.

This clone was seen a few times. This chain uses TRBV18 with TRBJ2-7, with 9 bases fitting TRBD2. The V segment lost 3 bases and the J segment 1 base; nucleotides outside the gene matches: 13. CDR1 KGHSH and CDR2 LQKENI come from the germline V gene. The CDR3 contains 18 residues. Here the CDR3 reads CASSPLLAGGPRSYEQYF. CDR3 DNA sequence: TGTGCCAGCTCACCCCTCTTGGCGGGAGGGCCTCGGTCCTACGAGCAGTACTTC.